One T cell receptor beta chain is described in this entry. Its target is unknown. This specimen belongs to a study of OX40 agonist ivuxolimab in advanced cancers. Study in general: Partial responses were achieved by three patients, one with hepatocellular carcinoma and two with cutaneous melanoma.

Exclusion of a patient followed from autoimmune disease history or systemic immunosuppression. Points from the study as a whole: Clonal expansion by week 6 occurred in CD4+ and CD8+ blood T cells (at 0.1 to 3.0 mg/kg). There were, on average, more expanded clones in CD8+ T cells than in CD4+.

Libraries were prepared by immunoSEQ multiplex PCR; TCRdb keeps only in-frame clonotypes and omits some of them. The sample contains around 76,000 clones, about 87% of which appear only once. Here the sequenced sample was CD4+ or CD8+ T cells sorted from blood, taken in a trial of the OX40 agonist ivuxolimab. The clonotype comes from an adult with an advanced solid tumor such as melanoma, head and neck, liver or kidney cancer.

The chain's CDR3 is CASSPHSGTEAFF. The CDR3 bases are TGTGCCAGCAGCCCCCATTCGGGCACTGAAGCTTTCTTT. The V and J genes are TRBV11-2 and TRBJ1-1, with D uncertain. CDR1 and CDR2 (germline): SGHAT, FQNNGV. V gave up 5 bases and J gave up 4 bases, with 11 bases separating them. The CDR3 covers 13 residues.